A single count supports the clone carrying this T cell receptor beta chain. V lost 3 bases, J lost 0 bases, and 1 base stayed unmatched. The CDR3 loop spans 15 amino acids. Germline V gene sequence: CDR1 WSHSY, CDR2 SAAADI. This sample was taken from a study of siplizumab effects on memory and regulatory T cells. Sequencing used immunoSEQ multiplex PCR; TCRdb keeps in-frame clones, though not all of them. This sample has fewer than 45,000 clones, with 70% to 90% found just once. The J gene is TRBJ2-4, the V gene TRBV10-2, with TRBD1 matching 8 bases. The sample taken for sequencing was naive CD4+ T cells sorted from blood. The receptor's source is a human donor in good health. DNA of the CDR3: TGCGCCAGCAGTGAAGGACAGGGAGCCAAAAACATTCAGTACTTC. Protein sequence: CASSEGQGAKNIQYF.